This passage covers 7 T cell receptor beta chains from one sample sequenced in a study of shared clonotypes between healthy human individuals. CD8 cells regarded as naive lacked CD45RO, were positively chosen for CCR7, and omitted terminally differentiated effector memory CD45RA+ cells. The protocol was immunoSEQ multiplex PCR, while the TCRdb copy is restricted to in-frame clones and leaves out a portion. The table records some 2 million clones, less than 95% of them present only once. Sequencing was done on a sample of naive CD8+ T cells sorted from blood. All receptors derive from a man between 18 and 35 years old in good health.

The V call is TRBV27, the J call TRBJ1-5, with D perhaps matching TRBD1 (5 bases). V was clipped by 5 bases and J by 7 bases, with 18 bases between them. Germline V gives CDR1 MNHEY, CDR2 SMNVEV (reference sequence). The CDR3 is 15 amino acids. The CDR3 region is CASSISVSGTQPQHF. CDR3 bases: TGTGCCAGCAGTATCAGCGTGAGCGGGACCCAGCCCCAGCATTTT.

This chain connects TRBV13 to TRBJ2-7; 8 nucleotides match TRBD1. There are 15 residues in the CDR3. CDR1 is PRHDT and CDR2 is FYEKMQ in the germline V gene (reference sequence). Trimming cost V 5 bases and J 1 base; bases outside gene matches: 7. This CDR3 is CASSHRDRISYEQYF. As DNA, the CDR3 is TGTGCCAGCAGCCACCGGGACAGGATTTCCTACGAGCAGTACTTC.

The J gene is TRBJ2-7, the V gene TRBV4-1; D unresolved. V lost 0 bases to trimming and J lost 4 bases, with 13 bases between them. The germline V gene encodes CDR1 MGHRA and CDR2 YSYEKL. CDR3 length: 15 amino acids. The CDR3 coding sequence is TGCGCCAGCAGCCAAGACAGGTTCGTGACTTACGAGCAGTACTTC. Protein product: CASSQDRFVTYEQYF.

The chain is built from TRBV15 and TRBJ2-1, with TRBD2 matching over 10 bases. Germline CDR1 LNHNV, CDR2 YYDKDF (reference sequence). After removal of 0 bases from V and 7 bases from J, the junction contained 3 bases not matched to a gene. This CDR3 is 15 amino acids long. The CDR3 sequence: CATSREASGGNEQFF. The CDR3, as DNA: TGTGCCACCAGCAGAGAAGCTAGCGGGGGAAATGAGCAGTTCTTC.

This chain links TRBV18 with TRBJ2-7, with 10 bases fitting TRBD2. Germline CDR1 and CDR2: KGHSH and LQKENI. The CDR3 consists of 14 residues. V shed 6 bases, J shed 4 bases, and the junction held 6 bases outside the gene matches. The CDR3, as DNA: TGTGCCAGCTCGCTTACTAGCGGGGTTTACGAGCAGTACTTC. Protein: CASSLTSGVYEQYF.

V gene TRBV13 combines with J gene TRBJ2-5; unclear D gene. Trimming took off 5 bases at V and 4 bases at J, with 23 bases between the two ends. The CDR3 has 17 amino acids. Germline CDR1 and CDR2: PRHDT and FYEKMQ (reference sequence). CDR3 region: CASSLSASFGPRETQYF. CDR3 nucleotides: TGTGCCAGCAGCCTGTCCGCCTCCTTTGGGCCCAGAGAGACCCAGTACTTC.

The J gene is TRBJ1-1, the V gene TRBV7-3; weak D call: TRBD1 (6 bases). Germline assignment: CDR1 SGHTA and CDR2 FQGTGA. CDR3 length: 14 residues. V was trimmed by 2 bases and J by 2 bases, leaving 9 bases between them. CDR3 amino acids: CASSLAGVNTEAFF. CDR3 DNA: TGTGCCAGCAGCTTAGCAGGGGTCAACACTGAAGCTTTCTTT.